A selection of T cell receptor beta chains follows, all from one sample in a study of blood T cells in healthy people across ages. TCRdb ran MiXCR on the 5' RACE reads and lists one entry per CDR3 protein. Here the sample spans roughly 1,500,000 distinct CDR3 sequences, about 43% being singletons. What was sequenced was blood. The receptors originated from a woman between 18 and 30 years old in good health. The CDR3 runs from the conserved cysteine through the conserved F or W. D genes are given only for firm matches. Rows give clone size only sometimes, using once, few, many, or a class for an expanded clone.

TRBJ2-7 NA NA TRBV2 CASRKRDNSYEQYF TGTGCCAGCAGGAAAAGGGACAACTCCTACGAGCAGTACTTC
TRBJ2-2 NA NA TRBV20-1 CSATARMSNTGELFF TGCAGTGCTACCGCTAGGATGTCGAACACCGGGGAGCTGTTTTTT
TRBJ2-7 few NA TRBV27 CASSLSGWTYEQYF TGTGCCAGCAGTTTATCAGGGTGGACCTACGAGCAGTACTTC
TRBJ1-2 NA TRBD1 TRBV29-1 CSVRQGVISGYTF TGCAGCGTGCGACAGGGGGTAATCAGTGGCTACACCTTC
TRBJ2-7 few TRBD1 TRBV28 CASNTGTGGSYEQYF TGTGCCAGCAATACCGGGACAGGGGGCTCCTACGAGCAGTACTTC
TRBJ1-3 NA NA TRBV7-9 CASSSGVGSGNTIYF TGTGCCAGCAGCTCCGGCGTCGGCTCTGGAAACACCATATATTTT
TRBJ2-7 few TRBD2 TRBV7-6 CASSSGTSGTQPSYEQYF TGTGCCAGCAGCTCGGGCACTAGCGGGACCCAACCCTCCTACGAGCAGTACTTC
TRBJ2-5 NA NA TRBV5-4 CASTEGGTQETQYF TGTGCCAGCACCGAAGGAGGGACCCAAGAGACCCAGTACTTC
TRBJ2-5 few NA TRBV7-2 CASSLPQSGQETQYF TGTGCCAGCAGCTTACCCCAAAGCGGCCAAGAGACCCAGTACTTC
TRBJ1-2 NA NA TRBV6-1 CASSRSSGVPRGANYGYTF TGTGCCAGCAGTCGATCCTCAGGGGTCCCCAGAGGAGCTAACTATGGCTACACCTTC
TRBJ2-1 few TRBD2 TRBV9 CASTARLATGNEQFF TGTGCCAGCACCGCGAGACTAGCAACGGGCAATGAGCAGTTCTTC